The 26 T cell receptor beta chains below were found in one sample sequenced in a study of spatial heterogeneity in lung cancer. Time point reported: sample taken at primary tumor resection. Overall study findings and caveats: Higher tumor mutation counts went along with higher counts of expanded intratumoral alpha and beta TCRs.

TCRdb used MiXCR to reprocess the 5' RACE reads, holding one entry per CDR3 protein. This sample has over 15,000 distinct CDR3 sequences, with 6.2% found just once. For these receptors, no antigen is known. Material: lung tumor tissue, obtained at surgery. Receptors were obtained from a male donor with early-stage non-small cell lung cancer.

In this sample, this clonotype turned up many times. This beta chain appears as a stray read in a library generated for alpha chains; its size is not informative. The rearrangement links TRBV9 to TRBJ1-6; 9 nucleotides agree with TRBD1. CDR1 is SGDLS and CDR2 is YYNGEE in the germline V gene. V lost 3 bases, J lost 7 bases, and 8 bases stayed unmatched. The CDR3 covers 16 residues. The CDR3 reads CASSASSGTGNSPLHF. The CDR3 nucleotides read TGTGCCAGCAGCGCCTCCTCCGGGACAGGGAATTCACCCCTCCACTTT.

Ten or more counts support this clonotype. This beta chain was picked up by a library intended for alpha chains and is off target, so its count carries little meaning. DNA for the CDR3: TGTGCCAGCAGTTCCACTAGTGGTCTGCAGTTCTTC. Protein: CASSSTSGLQFF. The rearrangement links TRBV6-5 to TRBJ2-1, with D perhaps matching TRBD2 (5 bases). V was trimmed by 4 bases and J by 12 bases, leaving 13 bases between them. Germline loops: CDR1 MNHEY, CDR2 SVGAGI. The CDR3 length is 12 residues.

This clonotype was detected ten times or more. This beta chain is a stray sequence in a library constructed for alpha chains; its clone size is not meaningful. The V and J genes are TRBV20-1 and TRBJ2-3; TRBD2 agrees at 9 bases. CDR3 length: 17 amino acids. Looked up from germline, CDR1 is DFQATT and CDR2 is SNEGSKA (reference sequence). V was pared by 6 bases and J by 0 bases, with 13 bases of the junction left unmatched. CDR3 in DNA: TGCAGTGCCCCCGCCGGGAGCGGGGGGTATAGCACAGATACGCAGTATTTT. As protein: CSAPAGSGGYSTDTQYF.

This clonotype was counted many times. This beta chain is an unintended read in a library built for alpha chains; its size means little. The CDR3 loop reads CASSALAGDSGANVLTF. The CDR3 DNA follows: TGTGCCAGCAGCGCGTTAGCGGGAGACTCTGGGGCCAACGTCCTGACTTTC. J is TRBJ2-6 and V is TRBV9; TRBD2 matches 9 bases. The CDR3 runs 17 residues. CDR1 and CDR2 from the germline V gene are SGDLS and YYNGEE. J lost 0 bases, V lost 3 bases, and 4 bases had no gene match. Variable domain in full (rest from reference TRBV9 and TRBJ2-6): DSGVTQTPKHLITATGQRVTLRCSPRSGDLSVYWYQQSLDQGLQFLIQYYNGEERAKGNILERFSAQQFPDLHSELNLSSLELGDSALYFCASSALAGDSGANVLTFGAGSRLTVL.

This clonotype was recorded many times. As an off-target read in a library built for alpha chains, this beta chain has a frequency of little significance. The chain couples TRBV7-2 to TRBJ2-5; D remains unclear. The CDR3 totals 14 residues. CDR1 is SGHTA, CDR2 FQGNSA, per germline. V lost 3 bases and J lost 5, with 13 bases in between. The CDR3 DNA sequence: TGTGCCAGCAGCTTGGGCCCCCCGGGTGAGACCCAGTACTTC. This codes for CASSLGPPGETQYF.

This clonotype was seen ten or more times. Found in a library prepared for alpha chains, this beta chain is an off-target read, and its abundance has little meaning. The chain combines TRBV9 with TRBJ2-3; no reliable D call. Germline CDR1 reads SGDLS; CDR2 reads YYNGEE. V lost 4 bases and J 0 bases, leaving 15 bases between the germline ends. CDR3 length: 16 residues. The CDR3 DNA reads as TGTGCCAGCAGCCCCCGGTCAGCTGTTAGCACAGATACGCAGTATTTT. Residues: CASSPRSAVSTDTQYF.

This clonotype was counted between two and nine times. This beta chain is off target for a library built for alpha chains, so its abundance means little. This chain links TRBV7-3 with TRBJ1-3; a weak D match, TRBD1 (5 bases). This CDR3 has 16 amino acids. Deletions cut 10 bases from V and 0 bases from J, with 19 bases between. The germline V gene encodes CDR1 SGHTA and CDR2 FQGTGA. The CDR3, as DNA: TGTGCCAATCCCACCTCCCGCCAGGGCTCTGGAAACACCATATATTTT. Translation: CANPTSRQGSGNTIYF.

In regard to this clonotype: This beta chain came through as a stray read in a library set up for alpha chains, and its size says little. This sequence joins TRBV12-3 or TRBV12-4 and TRBJ2-2; D assignment may be TRBD1 or TRBD2 (5 bases each). Trimming shortened V by 3 bases and J by 7 bases, and 15 bases separated the two germline ends. The CDR3 sequence is 15 residues long. For the CDR3, the DNA is TGTGCCAGCAGTTTCCGGCCAGGGACGGGCGGGGAGCTGTTTTTT. Translation: CASSFRPGTGGELFF.

This clonotype occurred many times. The library was prepared for alpha chains; this beta chain is a stray read, so its frequency means little. This rearrangement joins TRBV6-1 to TRBJ2-5; D possibly matches TRBD1 or TRBD2 (5 bases each). Germline V CDR1 and CDR2: MNHNS, SASEGT. Trimming stripped 4 bases from V and 5 bases from J, with 20 bases between. This CDR3 contains 16 residues. The CDR3 DNA reads as TGTGCCAGCAGTGTGGGGGTCGGTGGTAGTGCGGAGACCCAGTACTTC. This codes for CASSVGVGGSAETQYF.

With respect to this clonotype: Being off target in a library aimed at alpha chains, this beta chain has a size of little meaning. The CDR3, as DNA: TGTGCCAGCAGTTTAGGGGGACCGGGACAGGGCGGTCAGCCCCAGCATTTT. As protein: CASSLGGPGQGGQPQHF. The V and J genes are TRBV12-3 or TRBV12-4 and TRBJ1-5, with 9 bases identical to TRBD1. The V segment lost 1 base and the J segment 6 bases; nucleotides outside the gene matches: 10. The CDR3 spans 17 residues.

This clonotype has ten or more counts. A library made for alpha chains picked up this beta chain off target, so its size means little. The rearrangement joins TRBV27 to TRBJ2-4; 11 positions match TRBD1. Germline CDR1 reads MNHEY; CDR2 reads SMNVEV (reference sequence). J was trimmed by 11 bases and V by 5 bases; bases with no gene match: 8. The CDR3 totals 14 residues. CDR3 sequence: CASSLGTGGVVQYF. CDR3 nucleotide sequence: TGTGCCAGCAGTCTTGGGACAGGGGGGGTCGTTCAGTACTTC.

Many counts were recorded for this clonotype. This beta chain appears as a stray read in a library generated for alpha chains; its size is not informative. This chain joins TRBV29-1 and TRBJ1-6; D gene unclear. Deletions cut 4 bases from V and 7 bases from J, with 5 bases between. Germline CDR1 is SQVTM and CDR2 is ANQGSEA. The CDR3 totals 11 residues. The CDR3 loop reads CSVGENSPLHF. As DNA, the CDR3 is TGCAGCGTTGGGGAAAATTCACCCCTCCACTTT. Variable domain in full (rest from reference TRBV29-1 and TRBJ1-6): SAVISQKPSRDICQRGTSLTIQCQVDSQVTMMFWYRQQPGQSLTLIATANQGSEATYESGFVIDKFPISRPNLTFSTLTVSNMSPEDSSIYLCSVGENSPLHFGNGTRLTVT.

About this clonotype itself: Because this beta chain is a stray read in a library intended to capture alpha chains, its abundance should not be given much weight. For the CDR3, the DNA is TGTGCCAGCAGCCCACCGATCGGCCAGCGGGCTCGCAATGAGCAGTTCTTC. Translated: CASSPPIGQRARNEQFF. The rearrangement uses TRBV18 and TRBJ2-1, with a tentative D call TRBD2 (6 bases). This CDR3 spans 17 amino acids. V was shortened by 8 bases and J by 6 bases, with 26 bases between the two germline ends. Germline CDR1 KGHSH, CDR2 LQKENI.

This clonotype was counted many times. This beta chain is a stray sequence in a library constructed for alpha chains; its clone size is not meaningful. The rearrangement links TRBV20-1 to TRBJ1-1; D ambiguous. V shed 5 bases and J shed 1 base, with 8 bases lying between them. CDR3 length: 12 amino acids. Germline CDR1 and CDR2: DFQATT and SNEGSKA (reference sequence). CDR3 DNA sequence: TGCAGTGCTGTACAGCCGAACACTGAAGCTTTCTTT. Protein: CSAVQPNTEAFF.

Ten or more counts support this clonotype. Little can be read into the size of this beta chain, an off-target read in a library designed for alpha chains. This chain links TRBV20-1 with TRBJ2-2; TRBD2 agrees at 11 bases. Per the germline V gene, CDR1 is DFQATT and CDR2 is SNEGSKA (reference sequence). Trimming at V came to 6 bases and at J to 1 base, leaving 10 bases not matched to a gene. This CDR3 comprises 17 residues. CDR3 sequence: CSAPRRGTSGNTGELFF. DNA of the CDR3: TGCAGTGCCCCACGCAGGGGGACTAGCGGGAACACCGGGGAGCTGTTTTTT.

This clonotype was observed at least ten times. Because this beta chain is a stray read in a library intended to capture alpha chains, its abundance should not be given much weight. For the CDR3, the DNA is TGTGCCAGCAGCTTCCAGGGGTACAATGAGCAGTTCTTC. This gives the protein CASSFQGYNEQFF. The V and J genes are TRBV7-8 and TRBJ2-1, with D possibly TRBD1 on 6 matching bases. The CDR3 spans 13 residues. CDR1 and CDR2 (germline): SGHVS, FQNEAQ. The germline V and J ends were trimmed by 3 bases and 4 bases, with 7 bases remaining between them.

This clonotype was observed many times. This beta chain is off target for a library built for alpha chains, so its abundance means little. The V call is TRBV10-2, the J call TRBJ2-3, with D perhaps being TRBD1 or TRBD2 (6 bases each). The CDR3 length is 15 residues. Trimming took off 6 bases at V and 1 base at J, with 14 bases between the two ends. Germline CDR1 WSHSY, CDR2 SAAADI. This CDR3 reads CASRVAGGRTDTQYF. CDR3 bases: TGCGCCAGCAGAGTTGCCGGGGGCCGCACAGATACGCAGTATTTT.

There are a few counts of this clonotype. Because this beta chain is a stray read in a library intended to capture alpha chains, its abundance should not be given much weight. The rearrangement links TRBV12-3 or TRBV12-4 to TRBJ1-5; TRBD1 is a possible D gene (6 bases). V was clipped by 6 bases and J by 6 bases, with 15 bases between them. The CDR3 sequence is 14 residues long. This CDR3 reads CASSEQGKAQPQHF. The DNA for the CDR3 is TGTGCCAGCAGCGAACAGGGAAAGGCTCAGCCCCAGCATTTT.

This clonotype was detected many times. With the library built for alpha chains, this beta chain is off target and its frequency is not meaningful. The V call is TRBV7-6, the J call TRBJ1-5, with 9 positions matching TRBD1. The junction had 2 bases not matched to a gene; V was cut back by 2 bases and J by 3 bases. Germline values: CDR1 SGHVS, CDR2 FNYEAQ. This CDR3 comprises 15 residues. CDR3 residues: CASSLNRGHNQPQHF. DNA of the CDR3: TGTGCCAGCAGCTTAAACAGGGGGCACAATCAGCCCCAGCATTTT.

As to this clonotype: This beta chain is off target for a library built for alpha chains, so its abundance means little. The CDR3 loop is CASSMVGGSNQPQHF. In nucleotides, the CDR3 is TGTGCCAGTAGTATGGTCGGCGGTAGCAATCAGCCCCAGCATTTT. The genes are TRBV19 and TRBJ1-5; no reliable D call. The CDR3 runs to 15 residues. Germline V gene lookup returns CDR1 LNHDA and CDR2 SQIVND (reference sequence). The germline V and J ends were trimmed by 3 bases and 0 bases, with 9 bases remaining between them.

This clonotype was seen ten or more times. With the library built for alpha chains, this beta chain is off target and its frequency is not meaningful. V is TRBV9 and J is TRBJ2-1, with D tentatively TRBD1 or TRBD2 (6 bases each). Trimming cost V 5 bases and J 9 bases, with 21 bases left between them. CDR1 and CDR2 from the germline V gene are SGDLS and YYNGEE. This CDR3 comprises 15 residues. The chain's CDR3 is CASSYSWGAGGEQFF. The CDR3 coding sequence is TGTGCCAGCAGTTATAGCTGGGGGGCAGGTGGTGAGCAGTTCTTC. Drawing the rest from reference TRBV9 and TRBJ2-1, the complete variable domain is DSGVTQTPKHLITATGQRVTLRCSPRSGDLSVYWYQQSLDQGLQFLIQYYNGEERAKGNILERFSAQQFPDLHSELNLSSLELGDSALYFCASSYSWGAGGEQFFGPGTRLTVL.

This clonotype was seen repeatedly, ten times or more. This beta chain is an off-target read within a library intended for alpha chains, so its frequency means little. V and J are TRBV4-3 and TRBJ2-7; D perhaps matches TRBD1 (5 bases). CDR1 is LGHNA, CDR2 YSLEER, per germline. CDR3 length: 13 residues. Trimming pared 3 bases from V and 5 bases from J, leaving 11 bases between. DNA of the CDR3: TGCGCCAGCAGCCAGGGGCCAGGGAACGAGCAGTACTTC. It is translated as CASSQGPGNEQYF.

In this sample, this clonotype turned up many times. Found in a library prepared for alpha chains, this beta chain is an off-target read, and its abundance has little meaning. The chain has TRBV28 and TRBJ2-2, with D possibly matching TRBD2 (7 bases). The CDR3 has 15 residues. CDR1 and CDR2 from the germline V gene are MDHEN and SYDVKM. Trimming took 6 bases from V and 2 from J, leaving 13 bases between them. CDR3 nucleotides: TGTGCCAGCAGCCCCCCGGGGGGCAACACCGGGGAGCTGTTTTTT. Its protein is CASSPPGGNTGELFF.

A note on this clonotype: A much larger clone lies one base from this, so it may be a read error. Found in a library prepared for alpha chains, this beta chain is an off-target read, and its abundance has little meaning. The chain uses TRBV20-1 and TRBJ2-7; 7 bases line up with TRBD1. Germline V gene lookup returns CDR1 DFQATT and CDR2 SNEGSKA (reference sequence). Losses at the gene ends were 3 bases for V and 7 bases for J; bases not matched to a gene: 12. This CDR3 is 14 amino acids long. CDR3 loop: CSARGQPIYNEQYF. The CDR3 bases are TGCAGTGCTAGGGGACAGCCGATATACAATGAGCAGTACTTC.

This clonotype was picked up many times. This beta chain represents an off-target read in a library built for alpha chains; its size is of limited meaning. The rearrangement links TRBV27 to TRBJ2-7; 7 bases fit TRBD1. The CDR3 has 15 amino acids. Unmatched junction bases numbered 8, after V lost 3 bases and J lost 3 bases. Per germline, CDR1 MNHEY and CDR2 SMNVEV (reference sequence). CDR3 loop: CASSFAPQGNYEQYF. The CDR3 bases are TGTGCCAGCAGTTTCGCTCCACAGGGGAACTACGAGCAGTACTTC.

This clonotype was detected many times. The library was prepared for alpha chains; this beta chain is a stray read, so its frequency means little. The chain recombines TRBV13 with TRBJ2-3; 7 bases agree with TRBD2. Germline CDR1 is PRHDT and CDR2 is FYEKMQ (reference sequence). V shed 6 bases and J 2 bases; nucleotides not matched to a gene: 11. The CDR3 contains 16 residues. The CDR3 protein is CASSPPLAVSTDTQYF. As DNA, the CDR3 is TGTGCCAGCAGTCCTCCCCTAGCGGTTTCCACAGATACGCAGTATTTT.